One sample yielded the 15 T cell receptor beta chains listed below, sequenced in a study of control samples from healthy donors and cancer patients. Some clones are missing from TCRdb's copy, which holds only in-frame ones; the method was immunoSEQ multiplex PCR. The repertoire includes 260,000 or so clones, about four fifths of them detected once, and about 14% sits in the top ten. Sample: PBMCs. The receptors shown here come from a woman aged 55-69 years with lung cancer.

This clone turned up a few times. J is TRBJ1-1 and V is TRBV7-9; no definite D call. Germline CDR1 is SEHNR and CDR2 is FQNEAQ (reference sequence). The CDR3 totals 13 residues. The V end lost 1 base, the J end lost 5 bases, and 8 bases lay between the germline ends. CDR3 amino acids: CASSLGPETEAFF. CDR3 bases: TGTGCCAGCAGCTTAGGGCCCGAGACTGAAGCTTTCTTT.

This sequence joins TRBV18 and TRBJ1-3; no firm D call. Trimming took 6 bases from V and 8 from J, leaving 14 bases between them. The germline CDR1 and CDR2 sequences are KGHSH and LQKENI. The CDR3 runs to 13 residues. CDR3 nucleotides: TGTGCCAGCTCCCCTAAATGGGCAGACACCATATATTTT. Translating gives CASSPKWADTIYF.

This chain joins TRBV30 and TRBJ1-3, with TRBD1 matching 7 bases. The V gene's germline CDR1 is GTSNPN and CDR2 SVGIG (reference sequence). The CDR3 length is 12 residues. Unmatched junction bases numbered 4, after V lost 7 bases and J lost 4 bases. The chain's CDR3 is CAYRGTGNTIYF. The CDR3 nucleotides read TGTGCCTACAGGGGAACGGGAAACACCATATATTTT.

The CDR3 loop reads CASSLGSTAEAFF. CDR3 bases: TGTGCCAGCAGCCTCGGGTCCACAGCTGAAGCTTTCTTT. The rearrangement links TRBV7-2 to TRBJ1-1; D call uncertain. This CDR3 spans 13 amino acids. Trimming stripped 5 bases from V and 6 bases from J, with 13 bases between. From germline, CDR1 is SGHTA and CDR2 FQGNSA.

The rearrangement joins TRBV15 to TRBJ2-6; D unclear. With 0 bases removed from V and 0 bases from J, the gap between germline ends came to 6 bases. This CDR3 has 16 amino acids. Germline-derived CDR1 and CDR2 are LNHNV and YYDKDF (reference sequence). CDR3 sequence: CATSRERASGANVLTF. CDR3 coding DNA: TGTGCCACCAGCAGAGAACGGGCCTCTGGGGCCAACGTCCTGACTTTC.

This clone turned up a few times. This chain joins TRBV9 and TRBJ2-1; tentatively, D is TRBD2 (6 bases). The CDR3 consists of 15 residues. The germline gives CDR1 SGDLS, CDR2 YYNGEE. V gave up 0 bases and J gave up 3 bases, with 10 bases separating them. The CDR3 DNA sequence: TGTGCCAGCAGCGTAGACGGGAGCCGCTACAATGAGCAGTTCTTC. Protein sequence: CASSVDGSRYNEQFF.

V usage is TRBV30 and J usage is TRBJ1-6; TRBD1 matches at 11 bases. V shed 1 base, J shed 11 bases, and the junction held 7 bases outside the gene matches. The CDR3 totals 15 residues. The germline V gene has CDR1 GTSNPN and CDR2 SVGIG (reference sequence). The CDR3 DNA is TGTGCCTGGAGTGCGGAGGACAGGGGGCTTACACCCCTCCACTTT. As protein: CAWSAEDRGLTPLHF.

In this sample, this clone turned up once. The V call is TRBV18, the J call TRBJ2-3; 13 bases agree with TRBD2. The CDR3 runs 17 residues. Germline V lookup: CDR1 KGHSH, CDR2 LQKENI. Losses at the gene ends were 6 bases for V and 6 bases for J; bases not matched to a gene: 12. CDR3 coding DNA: TGTGCCAGCTCCCCAAGACTAGCGGGGGGTAGTCGGGATACGCAGTATTTT. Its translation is CASSPRLAGGSRDTQYF.

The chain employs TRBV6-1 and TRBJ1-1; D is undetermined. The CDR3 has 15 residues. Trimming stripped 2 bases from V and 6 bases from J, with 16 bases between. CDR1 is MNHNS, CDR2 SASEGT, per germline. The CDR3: CASSESEALDPEAFF. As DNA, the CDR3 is TGTGCCAGCAGTGAAAGCGAGGCTTTGGACCCTGAAGCTTTCTTT.

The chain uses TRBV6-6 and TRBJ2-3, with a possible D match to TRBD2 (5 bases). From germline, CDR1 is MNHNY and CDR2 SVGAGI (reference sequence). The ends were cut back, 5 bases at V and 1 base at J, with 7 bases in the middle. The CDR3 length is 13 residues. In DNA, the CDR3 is TGTGCCAGCAGTGTCGGGGGCACAGATACGCAGTATTTT. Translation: CASSVGGTDTQYF.

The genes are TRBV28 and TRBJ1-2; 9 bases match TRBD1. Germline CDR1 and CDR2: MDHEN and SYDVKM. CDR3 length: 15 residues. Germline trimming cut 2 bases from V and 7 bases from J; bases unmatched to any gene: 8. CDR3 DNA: TGTGCCAGCAGTTTAGGGACAGGGCGGGGTCGTGGCTACACCTTC. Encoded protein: CASSLGTGRGRGYTF.

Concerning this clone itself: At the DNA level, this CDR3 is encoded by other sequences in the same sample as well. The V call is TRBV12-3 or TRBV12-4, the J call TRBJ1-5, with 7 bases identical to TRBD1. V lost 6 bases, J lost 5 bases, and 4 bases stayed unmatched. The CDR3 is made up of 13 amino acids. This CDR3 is CASSPDRDQPQHF. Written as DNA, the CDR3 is TGTGCCAGCAGCCCCGACAGGGATCAGCCCCAGCATTTT.

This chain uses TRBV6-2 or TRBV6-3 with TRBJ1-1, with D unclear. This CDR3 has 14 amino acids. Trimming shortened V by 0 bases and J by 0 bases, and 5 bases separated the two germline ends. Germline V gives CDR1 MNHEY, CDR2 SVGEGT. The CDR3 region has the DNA TGTGCCAGCAGTTACTCGAATCTGAACACTGAAGCTTTCTTT. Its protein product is CASSYSNLNTEAFF.

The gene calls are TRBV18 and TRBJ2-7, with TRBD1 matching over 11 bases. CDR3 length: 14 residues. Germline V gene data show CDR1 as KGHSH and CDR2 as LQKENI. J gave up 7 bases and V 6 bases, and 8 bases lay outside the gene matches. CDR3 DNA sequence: TGTGCCAGCTCGCGGGACAGGGGGGAAGTGGAGCAGTACTTC. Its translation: CASSRDRGEVEQYF.

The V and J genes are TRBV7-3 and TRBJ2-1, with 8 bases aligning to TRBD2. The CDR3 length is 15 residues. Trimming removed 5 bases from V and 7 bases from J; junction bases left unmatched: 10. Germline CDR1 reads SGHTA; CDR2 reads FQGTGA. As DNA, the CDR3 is TGTGCCAGCAGCCCAAGCCTAGCGGGTACGAATGAGCAGTTCTTC. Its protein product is CASSPSLAGTNEQFF. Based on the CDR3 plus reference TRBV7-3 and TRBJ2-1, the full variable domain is GAGVSQTPSNKVTEKGKYVELRCDPISGHTALYWYRQSLGQGPEFLIYFQGTGAADDSGLPNDRFFAVRPEGSVSTLKIQRTERGDSAVYLCASSPSLAGTNEQFFGPGTRLTVL.